These T cell receptor beta chains were read from a single sample in a study of post-analysis software for immune sequencing data. TCRdb reanalysed the PCR reads using MiXCR and keeps one entry per CDR3 protein. The sample records about 820,000 distinct CDR3 sequences, approximately 50% being singletons. The sample taken for sequencing was blood. The receptors derive from a girl between 10 and 17 years old with multiple sclerosis. Each CDR3 is given with its conserved first and last residue. The D gene is left open where the match is weak. The size field is filled for only some rows; it gives once, few, many or a size class.

abundance: few; d_gene: NA; v_gene: TRBV5-5; j_gene: TRBJ2-5; CDR3nt: TGTGCCAGCAGCTGGCCGGGCACCCGAGCTCAAGAGACCCAGTACTTC; CDR3aa: CASSWPGTRAQETQYF
abundance: NA; d_gene: TRBD2; v_gene: TRBV12-3/TRBV12-4; j_gene: TRBJ2-3; CDR3nt: TGTGCCAGCAGCCCTGGGGTAGCGGGAGGGTCCGGAGATACGCAGTATTTT; CDR3aa: CASSPGVAGGSGDTQYF
abundance: NA; d_gene: TRBD1; v_gene: TRBV7-2; j_gene: TRBJ1-2; CDR3nt: TGTGCCAGCAGCTTAGTCAGGGGGAACTATGGCTGCACCTTC; CDR3aa: CASSLVRGNYGCTF
abundance: NA; d_gene: NA; v_gene: TRBV3-1; j_gene: TRBJ2-7; CDR3nt: TGTGCCAGCACCGCGGCATTGCTGTCCTACGAGCAGTACTTC; CDR3aa: CASTAALLSYEQYF
abundance: NA; d_gene: TRBD2; v_gene: TRBV5-1; j_gene: TRBJ2-5; CDR3nt: TGCGCCAGCAGCTATAGCGGGAGCGATCAAGAGACCCAGTACTTC; CDR3aa: CASSYSGSDQETQYF
abundance: NA; d_gene: TRBD1; v_gene: TRBV4-1; j_gene: TRBJ2-3; CDR3nt: TGCGCCAGCAGCCAAAGGGCCGGGACAGGGACATCAAATGGAGATACGCAGTATTTT; CDR3aa: CASSQRAGTGTSNGDTQYF
abundance: NA; d_gene: NA; v_gene: TRBV14; j_gene: TRBJ2-1; CDR3nt: TGTGCCAGCAGCCAAAGGACTTCAAATGAGCAGTTCTTC; CDR3aa: CASSQRTSNEQFF
abundance: NA; d_gene: NA; v_gene: TRBV20-1; j_gene: TRBJ2-5; CDR3nt: TGCAGTGCTTGGCTAGCTCCAGAGACCCAGTACTTC; CDR3aa: CSAWLAPETQYF
abundance: few; d_gene: TRBD2; v_gene: TRBV12-3/TRBV12-4; j_gene: TRBJ2-5; CDR3nt: TGTGCCAGCAGTTCGACTAGCGGGAGAGGAGAGCAGTACTTC; CDR3aa: CASSSTSGRGEQYF
abundance: few; d_gene: NA; v_gene: TRBV12-5; j_gene: TRBJ2-2; CDR3nt: TGTGCTAGTGGTTTGAATACCGGGGAGCTGTTTTTT; CDR3aa: CASGLNTGELFF
abundance: NA; d_gene: NA; v_gene: TRBV29-1; j_gene: TRBJ2-5; CDR3nt: TGCAGCGTTTCGAGGGGGGCGGGTGAGACCCAGTACTTC; CDR3aa: CSVSRGAGETQYF
abundance: NA; d_gene: NA; v_gene: TRBV12-3/TRBV12-4; j_gene: TRBJ2-7; CDR3nt: TGTGCCAGCACCGTTACAGGCTCCTACGAGCAGTACTTC; CDR3aa: CASTVTGSYEQYF
abundance: NA; d_gene: TRBD2; v_gene: TRBV7-9; j_gene: TRBJ2-7; CDR3nt: TGTGCCAGCAGCTTAAGGGGACTACCGAGCTCCTACGAGCAGTACTTC; CDR3aa: CASSLRGLPSSYEQYF
abundance: few; d_gene: NA; v_gene: TRBV7-3; j_gene: TRBJ1-5; CDR3nt: TGTGCCAGCAGCTTATCGTACAGGGCGGGTCAGCCCCAGCATTTT; CDR3aa: CASSLSYRAGQPQHF
abundance: NA; d_gene: TRBD2; v_gene: TRBV18; j_gene: TRBJ2-1; CDR3nt: TGTGCCAGCTCACCACTCGAAGCGGGAGTTTGGAATGAGCAGTTCTTC; CDR3aa: CASSPLEAGVWNEQFF
abundance: NA; d_gene: NA; v_gene: TRBV27; j_gene: TRBJ1-2; CDR3nt: TGTGCCAGCAGTGCGGGACTGTCTGGCTACACCTTC; CDR3aa: CASSAGLSGYTF
abundance: NA; d_gene: NA; v_gene: TRBV2; j_gene: TRBJ2-1; CDR3nt: TGTGCCAGCAGGGAGCCGCAGAACTCCGCATGGTTCTTC; CDR3aa: CASREPQNSAWFF
abundance: NA; d_gene: NA; v_gene: TRBV30; j_gene: TRBJ1-2; CDR3nt: TGTGCCTGGAGTGATCCGGGACGGCTTAGTTCTGGCTACACCTTC; CDR3aa: CAWSDPGRLSSGYTF
abundance: NA; d_gene: NA; v_gene: TRBV12-3/TRBV12-4; j_gene: TRBJ1-2; CDR3nt: TGTGCCAGCAGCCCCGTCCATAGGAACTATGGCTACACCTTC; CDR3aa: CASSPVHRNYGYTF
abundance: NA; d_gene: TRBD1; v_gene: TRBV6-5; j_gene: TRBJ1-2; CDR3nt: TGTGCCAGCAGCCTCGGGGCAGGGGGCTATGGCTACACCTTC; CDR3aa: CASSLGAGGYGYTF
abundance: NA; d_gene: NA; v_gene: TRBV7-2; j_gene: TRBJ2-4; CDR3nt: TGTGCCAGCAGCCCCCACCTGGGGGAGCAGTACTTC; CDR3aa: CASSPHLGEQYF
abundance: few; d_gene: TRBD2; v_gene: TRBV20-1; j_gene: TRBJ2-5; CDR3nt: TGCAGTGCTAGGGCGGGGGGAAACTGGGAGACCCAGTACTTC; CDR3aa: CSARAGGNWETQYF
abundance: NA; d_gene: TRBD1; v_gene: TRBV5-1; j_gene: TRBJ1-2; CDR3nt: TGCGCCAGCAGCTTGGGACAGGGCCGAGGCGGCTACACCTTC; CDR3aa: CASSLGQGRGGYTF
abundance: NA; d_gene: TRBD1; v_gene: TRBV12-5; j_gene: TRBJ2-7; CDR3nt: TGTGCTAGTGGTTTGGTACCCGGGACAGGGGCCTCCTACGAGCAGTACTTC; CDR3aa: CASGLVPGTGASYEQYF
abundance: NA; d_gene: TRBD1; v_gene: TRBV12-5; j_gene: TRBJ2-3; CDR3nt: TGTGCTAGTGGTTTGGTCCAGGGGGACGCAGATACGCAGTATTTT; CDR3aa: CASGLVQGDADTQYF
abundance: NA; d_gene: TRBD1; v_gene: TRBV29-1; j_gene: TRBJ1-1; CDR3nt: TGCAGCGTTCCTCGATCAGGACAGGACACTGAAGCTTTCTTT; CDR3aa: CSVPRSGQDTEAFF
abundance: NA; d_gene: TRBD1; v_gene: TRBV29-1; j_gene: TRBJ2-7; CDR3nt: TGCAGCGCTGGGACAGGCGGCCCCTACGAGCAGTACTTC; CDR3aa: CSAGTGGPYEQYF
abundance: few; d_gene: NA; v_gene: TRBV29-1; j_gene: TRBJ1-2; CDR3nt: TGCAGCGTTGAGGGGGGGGAGAAGAGCTATGGCTACACCTTC; CDR3aa: CSVEGGEKSYGYTF
abundance: few; d_gene: NA; v_gene: TRBV29-1; j_gene: TRBJ1-1; CDR3nt: TGCAGCGTTGAAGGTCAGGCCGTGGGAGCTTTCTTT; CDR3aa: CSVEGQAVGAFF
abundance: NA; d_gene: TRBD2; v_gene: TRBV7-8; j_gene: TRBJ2-1; CDR3nt: TGTGCCAGCAGCTTATTGGCGGGACTAGCGGGGGGGCGTAGCTCCTACAATGAGCAGTTCTTC; CDR3aa: CASSLLAGLAGGRSSYNEQFF
abundance: NA; d_gene: TRBD1; v_gene: TRBV2; j_gene: TRBJ1-1; CDR3nt: TGTGCCAGCAGTGTAGACAGGGGTTGGAACACTGAAGCTTTCTTT; CDR3aa: CASSVDRGWNTEAFF
abundance: NA; d_gene: NA; v_gene: TRBV25-1; j_gene: TRBJ2-1; CDR3nt: TGTGCCAGCTCCAACCCGGGTGGGTCCTACAATGAGCAGTTCTTC; CDR3aa: CASSNPGGSYNEQFF
abundance: many; d_gene: NA; v_gene: TRBV18; j_gene: TRBJ2-7; CDR3nt: TGTGCCAGCTCACCACCGAGCTCCTACGAGCAGTACTTC; CDR3aa: CASSPPSSYEQYF
abundance: NA; d_gene: TRBD2; v_gene: TRBV20-1; j_gene: TRBJ2-7; CDR3nt: TGCAGTGCTACCGGGACTAGCGGTAAGGCGAGCTCCTACGAGCAGTACTTC; CDR3aa: CSATGTSGKASSYEQYF
abundance: few; d_gene: TRBD2; v_gene: TRBV29-1; j_gene: TRBJ2-1; CDR3nt: TGCAGCGTTGCCAGCGGGGGTTACAATGAGCAGTTCTTC; CDR3aa: CSVASGGYNEQFF
abundance: NA; d_gene: TRBD2; v_gene: TRBV5-5; j_gene: TRBJ2-7; CDR3nt: TGTGCCGGCAGCTCAGTAGCGGGAATTCCGGACGAGCAGTACTTC; CDR3aa: CAGSSVAGIPDEQYF
abundance: NA; d_gene: NA; v_gene: TRBV5-1; j_gene: TRBJ2-1; CDR3nt: TGCGCCAGCAGCTTGGCCTCACAGGGTAGCCCGCTTCCCAATGAGCAGTTCTTC; CDR3aa: CASSLASQGSPLPNEQFF
abundance: few; d_gene: TRBD1; v_gene: TRBV5-1; j_gene: TRBJ2-6; CDR3nt: TGCGCCAGCAGCTACCGGGGACAGGCAAGCTCTGGGGCCAACGTCCTGACTTTC; CDR3aa: CASSYRGQASSGANVLTF
abundance: once; d_gene: NA; v_gene: TRBV6-2/TRBV6-3; j_gene: TRBJ2-3; CDR3nt: TGTGCCAGCAGCCACCGCCCCGGAGATACGCAGTATTTT; CDR3aa: CASSHRPGDTQYF
abundance: NA; d_gene: NA; v_gene: TRBV7-8; j_gene: TRBJ2-3; CDR3nt: TGTGCCAGCAGCCCCTACTTCGGAAATTCGCCTGACACAGATACGCAGTATTTT; CDR3aa: CASSPYFGNSPDTDTQYF
abundance: NA; d_gene: TRBD2; v_gene: TRBV7-9; j_gene: TRBJ2-2; CDR3nt: TGTGCCAGCAGCTTCGTCGGGGGGTCGAACACCGGGGAGCTGTTTTTT; CDR3aa: CASSFVGGSNTGELFF
abundance: few; d_gene: NA; v_gene: TRBV5-5; j_gene: TRBJ2-1; CDR3nt: TGTGCCAGCAGCAAGGGACAAGGATCCTACAATGAGCAGTTCTTC; CDR3aa: CASSKGQGSYNEQFF
abundance: NA; d_gene: NA; v_gene: TRBV24-1; j_gene: TRBJ2-4; CDR3nt: TGTGCCACCAGTGACAACAGGGAGCAGTACTTC; CDR3aa: CATSDNREQYF
abundance: NA; d_gene: NA; v_gene: TRBV11-1; j_gene: TRBJ2-7; CDR3nt: TGTGCCAGCAGCACCCGACAGGAGCCGTACGAGCAGTACTTC; CDR3aa: CASSTRQEPYEQYF
abundance: few; d_gene: TRBD2; v_gene: TRBV7-9; j_gene: TRBJ2-4; CDR3nt: TGTGCCAGCAGCTTAGTAGGACTAGCGGTGTATGGGGCCAAAAACATTCAGTACTTC; CDR3aa: CASSLVGLAVYGAKNIQYF
abundance: NA; d_gene: NA; v_gene: TRBV29-1; j_gene: TRBJ2-5; CDR3nt: TGCAGCGTTGAAACTGGGTTTGAAGAGACCCAGTACTTC; CDR3aa: CSVETGFEETQYF
abundance: NA; d_gene: TRBD1; v_gene: TRBV20-1; j_gene: TRBJ1-5; CDR3nt: TGCAGTGCTAGAGAGCCACAGGGGAGCAATCAGCCCCAGCATTTT; CDR3aa: CSAREPQGSNQPQHF
abundance: few; d_gene: TRBD2; v_gene: TRBV20-1; j_gene: TRBJ2-1; CDR3nt: TGCAGTGCTAGGACCGGGACTAGAGCCTACAATGAGCAGTTCTTC; CDR3aa: CSARTGTRAYNEQFF
abundance: few; d_gene: TRBD2; v_gene: TRBV15; j_gene: TRBJ2-7; CDR3nt: TGTGCCACCAGCAGGGGACTAGCGGGAGACGAGCAGTACTTC; CDR3aa: CATSRGLAGDEQYF
abundance: few; d_gene: NA; v_gene: TRBV27; j_gene: TRBJ2-7; CDR3nt: TGTGCCAGCAGTTTATGGGCCGACCTGGGCTTCGAGCAGTACTTC; CDR3aa: CASSLWADLGFEQYF
abundance: NA; d_gene: NA; v_gene: TRBV7-2; j_gene: TRBJ2-7; CDR3nt: TGTGCCAGCAGCTTGACGACGGGGCCTTACGAGCAGTACTTC; CDR3aa: CASSLTTGPYEQYF
abundance: NA; d_gene: NA; v_gene: TRBV7-9; j_gene: TRBJ1-6; CDR3nt: TGTGCCAGCAGCCCGAGGACGGCCGATAATTCACCCCTCCACTTT; CDR3aa: CASSPRTADNSPLHF
abundance: few; d_gene: NA; v_gene: TRBV2; j_gene: TRBJ2-4; CDR3nt: TGTGCCAGCAGACAGACAGGTCTGGCCAAAAACATTCAGTACTTC; CDR3aa: CASRQTGLAKNIQYF
abundance: NA; d_gene: TRBD1; v_gene: TRBV5-5; j_gene: TRBJ2-7; CDR3nt: TGTGCCAGCAGGTCGGGACAGGGGACCTACGAGCAGTACTTC; CDR3aa: CASRSGQGTYEQYF
abundance: few; d_gene: NA; v_gene: TRBV29-1; j_gene: TRBJ2-7; CDR3nt: TGCAGCGTCCTCTTTTTGGACAGAGCCTACGAGCAGTACTTC; CDR3aa: CSVLFLDRAYEQYF
abundance: NA; d_gene: NA; v_gene: TRBV12-3/TRBV12-4; j_gene: TRBJ2-7; CDR3nt: TGTGCCAGCGGCAATATAGCAGAGAACGAGCAGTACTTC; CDR3aa: CASGNIAENEQYF
abundance: NA; d_gene: TRBD1; v_gene: TRBV5-1; j_gene: TRBJ2-2; CDR3nt: TGCGCCAGCAGCCGGACAGGGGCCACCGGGGAGCTGTTTTTT; CDR3aa: CASSRTGATGELFF